The rows below give T cell receptor beta chains drawn from one sample of a study of blood T cell repertoires in COVID-19. The protocol was immunoSEQ multiplex PCR, while the TCRdb copy is restricted to in-frame clones and leaves out a portion. The sample holds 490,000 or so clones, roughly 90% seen once. The sample taken for sequencing was PBMCs or T cells enriched from blood (not recorded which). The receptor source for this set is a woman aged 40 to 50 who had recovered from COVID-19. CDR3s include the opening cysteine and the closing phenylalanine or tryptophan. D genes are given only for firm matches. Clone size appears in some rows only: once, few, many, or a class for an expanded clone.

TRBJ2-5	NA	TRBV11-3	NA	TGTGCCAGCAGCCCAGGGCAAGAGACCCAGTACTTC	CASSPGQETQYF
TRBJ1-1	NA	TRBV19	NA	TGTGCCAGTAGTCTCCCCGGTGGTTCCACTGAAGCTTTCTTT	CASSLPGGSTEAFF
TRBJ1-3	NA	TRBV27	NA	TGTGCCAGCATCGCGGAAAACACCATATATTTT	CASIAENTIYF
TRBJ2-3	TRBD1	TRBV9	NA	TGTGCCAGCAGCGCACGACAGGGAGTAGACGATACGCAGTATTTT	CASSARQGVDDTQYF
TRBJ1-1	NA	TRBV18	NA	TGTGCCAGCTCACCACAACCAGACACTGAAGCTTTCTTT	CASSPQPDTEAFF
TRBJ2-5	NA	TRBV2	NA	TGTGCCAGCAGTGACAGGCAAGAGACCCAGTACTTC	CASSDRQETQYF
TRBJ1-2	NA	TRBV7-9	NA	TGTGCCAGCAGTCCCCGGGGGGACGGCTACACCTTC	CASSPRGDGYTF
TRBJ2-7	TRBD1	TRBV4-1	NA	TGCGCCAGCAGCCGAGGACAGGGCGTCTACGAGCAGTACTTC	CASSRGQGVYEQYF
TRBJ1-4	NA	TRBV27	NA	TGTGCCAGCAGTTTATCTGGGGGCCAGCTGTTTTTT	CASSLSGGQLFF
TRBJ1-5	NA	TRBV29-1	NA	TGCAGCGCCCGCTCCAGTCTCAATCAGCCCCAGCATTTT	CSARSSLNQPQHF
TRBJ2-1	NA	TRBV3-1/TRBV3-2	NA	TGTGCCAGCAGCCACCGGGGTGGGCAAGGTGAGCAGTTCTTC	CASSHRGGQGEQFF
TRBJ1-2	NA	TRBV28	NA	TGTGCCAGCAGTCCGGGAGGGGTAGGCGGCTACACCTTC	CASSPGGVGGYTF
TRBJ2-3	TRBD2	TRBV5-1	NA	TGCGCCAGCAGCCCGGGACTAGCGGGAGGGCAAGTGGAAGATACGCAGTATTTT	CASSPGLAGGQVEDTQYF
TRBJ2-7	TRBD2	TRBV7-2	once	TGTGCCAGCAGCCGTCTTCCAGGGACTAGCGACCTCTACGAGCAGTACTTC	CASSRLPGTSDLYEQYF
TRBJ2-7	TRBD2	TRBV29-1	NA	TGCAGCGTCGCCAAACCACACCGGGAGGGCATATACTACGAGCAGTACTTC	CSVAKPHREGIYYEQYF
TRBJ1-4	TRBD1	TRBV10-2	NA	TGCGCCAGCAGTGAGGGGACAGAGAATGAAAAACTGTTTTTT	CASSEGTENEKLFF
TRBJ1-2	TRBD1	TRBV6-5	few	TGTGCCAGCAGTTACCATACAGGGGATGGCTACACCTTC	CASSYHTGDGYTF
TRBJ2-3	TRBD2	TRBV19	once	TGTGCCAGTAGTATTCAACTAGCGGGTAGCACAGATACGCAGTATTTT	CASSIQLAGSTDTQYF
TRBJ2-1	NA	TRBV20-1	NA	TGCAGTGCTAGTGGAGGAACCTACATGGGCTACAATGAGCAGTTCTTC	CSASGGTYMGYNEQFF
TRBJ2-1	NA	TRBV7-9	NA	TGTGCCAGCAGCTTAGAGGGCAGTTGGGGGCAGGTCTACAATGAGCAGTTCTTC	CASSLEGSWGQVYNEQFF
TRBJ1-6	NA	TRBV2	NA	TGTGCCAGCAGGCCGGGAGAGGGAGGTTCACCCCTCCACTTT	CASRPGEGGSPLHF
TRBJ1-5	NA	TRBV28	NA	TGTGCCAGCAGCTATGACAATGGGAATCAGCCCCAGCATTTT	CASSYDNGNQPQHF
TRBJ2-2	NA	TRBV10-3	once	TGTGCCATCAGTGAGGGACAGACGAACACCGGGGAGCTGTTTTTT	CAISEGQTNTGELFF
TRBJ2-7	TRBD2	TRBV10-2	once	TGCGCCAGCAGTGAGTTTGGGACTAGCGGCCTCTACGAGCAGTACTTC	CASSEFGTSGLYEQYF
TRBJ1-1	TRBD1	TRBV11-2	few	TGTGCCAGCAGCAGGGGGTGGGGGACAGTGAACACTGAAGCTTTCTTT	CASSRGWGTVNTEAFF
TRBJ2-3	NA	TRBV5-1	NA	TGCGCCAGCAAGGAACCAGGGGCAGATACGCAGTATTTT	CASKEPGADTQYF
TRBJ2-5	TRBD2	TRBV18	NA	TGTGCCAGCTCACCGAGCGGACTAGCGGGAGTAGGGCAGGAGACCCAGTACTTC	CASSPSGLAGVGQETQYF
TRBJ1-5	NA	TRBV3-1/TRBV3-2	NA	TGTGCCAGCAGCCAAGATGGGGGGAGCAATCAGCCCCAGCATTTT	CASSQDGGSNQPQHF
TRBJ1-1	TRBD1	TRBV6-5	NA	TGTGCCAGCAGTTACCTCGGACAGGAGAACACTGAAGCTTTCTTT	CASSYLGQENTEAFF
TRBJ2-2	NA	TRBV6-5	NA	TGTGCCAGCAGTCACGGGTCGTACACCGGGGAGCTGTTTTTT	CASSHGSYTGELFF